This TCR beta chain was obtained from a study of CD8 T cells in ankylosing spondylitis (dated by TCRdb to 2016 to 2017). Turning to the overall study: To find TCR variants linked to disease, the study profiled T cell receptor beta repertoires in ankylosing spondylitis patients and healthy donors. Peripheral blood was sampled, and synovial fluid was additionally collected from ankylosing spondylitis patients. The whole study cohort included 108 healthy donors and 25 or so ankylosing spondylitis patients.

The sample holds many counts of this clonotype. Its antigen is still unknown. Base qualities are not provided; no much larger clone lies one nucleotide away. The sequencer was an Illumina HiSeq 2500. Quantitative 5'-RACE with molecular barcodes was used to prepare TCR beta libraries. Per the authors' processing: To identify disease-linked TCR variants, a new computational method was used, one built on a probabilistic model of VDJ rearrangement. Through fastp at Q25 and MiXCR, TCRdb rebuilt clones from the public reads, retaining in-frame beta chains. When rows share a CDR3 protein, they turn into one entry using the most common DNA and genes. TCRdb, not the original authors, processed these V and J calls. Here the sample has some 290,000 distinct CDR3 sequences; around 19% occur a single time. The ten largest clones capture about 8% of the sample. Beyond this particular receptor, the publication reports: A TCR beta motif made up of seven or eight highly homologous amino acid variants appeared to be characteristic of blood from ankylosing spondylitis patients. Some motif variants had previously been reported in the synovial fluid and blood of reactive arthritis patients, which suggests shared mechanisms of disease initiation. In peripheral blood, the disease-linked clones were found at relatively low frequencies and had a CD8+ phenotype. The disease-linked clones were reported as significantly enriched in matched synovial fluid samples from ankylosing spondylitis patients.

At the junction V is shortened by 3 bases and J by 2 bases, with 2 bases in between. Per the germline V gene, ENHRY is the CDR1 and SYGVKD is the CDR2. From cysteine to valine, the CDR3 is 11 amino acids long. Only the CDR3 region is kept as DNA, spanning 33 bases read in frame from base 1. The rearrangement combines TRBV10-3 with TRBJ2-7; the D gene assignment is ambiguous. Sequenced sample: blood, either unsorted or a sorted T cell fraction (not recorded which). This clonotype was sampled from a male donor with ankylosing spondylitis or in good health (not recorded which). The CDR3 in this case is CAISDTYEQYV. The bases are TGTGCCATCAGTGACACCTACGAGCAGTACGTC.